Below are 25 T cell receptor beta chains sequenced from a single sample in a study of shared clonotypes between healthy human individuals (dated by TCRdb to 2020 to 2021). CD8 naive samples were CD45RO-negative cells positively selected for CCR7, giving a CD45RA+CCR7+ population that excluded TemRA cells. The library was produced with the immunoSEQ multiplex PCR assay. TCRdb holds this immuneACCESS table with in-frame rearrangements only. Some clones are missing; in checked studies, unresolved V genes explain under half, and the rest has no known cause. For this sample the table gives around 600,000 clones, of which more than 95% were detected only once. The biggest ten clones account for more than 0.3% of the sample. Sequencing used naive CD8+ T cells sorted from blood. Interpreted using the paper, the cell subset or site label stands for: CD45RA+CCR7+. These receptors came from a young man in good health.

The chain joins TRBV11-3 to TRBJ2-3, with D perhaps matching TRBD1 (5 bases). Germline assignment: CDR1 SGHNT and CDR2 YENEEA. V was pared by 4 bases and J by 4 bases, with 12 bases between. The CDR3 has 14 residues. The CDR3 DNA reads as TGTGCCAGCAGCTCACCAGGGTCGTCAGATACGCAGTATTTT. It codes for CASSSPGSSDTQYF.

The rearrangement uses TRBV11-2 and TRBJ2-7; D is undetermined. Germline CDR1 and CDR2: SGHAT and FQNNGV. The CDR3 is made up of 15 amino acids. V lost 0 bases, J lost 2 bases, and 11 bases lay in between. The CDR3: CASSLDPGRAYEQYF. CDR3 DNA sequence: TGTGCCAGCAGCTTAGATCCAGGAAGAGCCTACGAGCAGTACTTC.

V is TRBV9 and J is TRBJ1-2; a possible D gene is TRBD1 (5 bases). V gave up 6 bases and J gave up 5 bases, with 11 bases separating them. This CDR3 spans 12 amino acids. Germline V gene sequence: CDR1 SGDLS, CDR2 YYNGEE. The CDR3 loop reads CASTGTDYGYTF. In DNA form, the CDR3 reads TGTGCCAGCACCGGGACGGATTATGGCTACACCTTC.

The genes are TRBV28 and TRBJ2-7; no clear D gene. V lost 5 bases and J 6 bases, leaving 11 bases between the germline ends. CDR3 length: 12 amino acids. Germline V gives CDR1 MDHEN, CDR2 SYDVKM. The CDR3 reads CASSPSVLEQYF. The CDR3 nucleotides read TGTGCCAGCAGTCCATCAGTCCTCGAGCAGTACTTC.

This clone was recorded only once. V and J are TRBV7-6 and TRBJ2-7; a possible D gene is TRBD1 (5 bases). The CDR3 is 12 amino acids. Germline CDR1 reads SGHVS; CDR2 reads FNYEAQ. Between the trimmed V and J ends, which lost 4 bases and 4 bases, there was a span of 8 bases. CDR3 sequence: CASSSTGYEQYF. For the CDR3, the DNA is TGTGCCAGCAGCTCCACAGGATACGAGCAGTACTTC.

The count of this clone is one. This chain joins TRBV9 and TRBJ1-1; 8 bases map to TRBD1. J was trimmed by 4 bases and V by 0 bases; bases with no gene match: 8. CDR1 SGDLS and CDR2 YYNGEE come from the germline V gene. The CDR3 contains 16 residues. In DNA form, the CDR3 reads TGTGCCAGCAGCGTAGCTCAGGGGGCCGGTGCCACTGAAGCTTTCTTT. Translation gives CASSVAQGAGATEAFF. Together with reference TRBV9 and TRBJ1-1, the CDR3 gives the full variable domain: DSGVTQTPKHLITATGQRVTLRCSPRSGDLSVYWYQQSLDQGLQFLIQYYNGEERAKGNILERFSAQQFPDLHSELNLSSLELGDSALYFCASSVAQGAGATEAFFGQGTRLTVV.

The CDR3 is CASSPGDTYEQYF. In DNA, the CDR3 is TGTGCCAGCAGCCCTGGGGACACCTACGAGCAGTACTTC. The J gene is TRBJ2-7, the V gene TRBV7-9; tentative D call: TRBD1 (6 bases). CDR3 length: 13 residues. Deletions cut 5 bases from V and 2 bases from J, with 10 bases between. Germline V lookup: CDR1 SEHNR, CDR2 FQNEAQ (reference sequence). Combining the CDR3 with reference TRBV7-9 and TRBJ2-7 gives the whole variable domain DTGVSQNPRHKITKRGQNVTFRCDPISEHNRLYWYRQTLGQGPEFLTYFQNEAQLEKSRLLSDRFSAERPKGSFSTLEIQRTEQGDSAMYLCASSPGDTYEQYFGPGTRLTVT.

The rearrangement links TRBV10-2 to TRBJ2-2; 13 bases are a match to TRBD2. The length of the CDR3 is 15 residues. Germline trimming cut 8 bases from V and 2 bases from J; bases unmatched to any gene: 2. Germline assignment: CDR1 WSHSY and CDR2 SAAADI. The CDR3 protein is CASEGLAGNTGELFF. CDR3 bases: TGCGCCAGCGAGGGACTAGCGGGAAACACCGGGGAGCTGTTTTTT.

This clone has just one count. J is TRBJ1-2 and V is TRBV6-1, with 9 positions matching TRBD1. CDR1 is MNHNS, CDR2 SASEGT, per germline. The CDR3 is made up of 15 amino acids. With 8 bases clipped from V and 4 bases from J, the junction kept 11 bases outside the gene matches. As DNA, the CDR3 is TGTGCCAGCCTTCACCCGGACAGGGGCTTCTATGGCTACACCTTC. Translated: CASLHPDRGFYGYTF.

This chain joins TRBV5-4 and TRBJ2-6; D is uncertain. This CDR3 is 13 amino acids long. In germline, CDR1 is SGHNT, CDR2 YYREEE (reference sequence). V was cut by 7 bases and J by 1 base, with 6 bases left in between. The CDR3 here is CASGVSGANVLTF. The CDR3 DNA reads TGTGCCAGCGGAGTATCTGGGGCCAACGTCCTGACTTTC.

The V and J genes are TRBV7-9 and TRBJ2-1, with D tentatively TRBD1 (6 bases). The germline V gene has CDR1 SEHNR and CDR2 FQNEAQ (reference sequence). Trimming removed 2 bases at V and 4 bases at J, with 12 bases between. This CDR3 region has 15 residues. DNA of the CDR3: TGTGCCAGCAGCTTAAGGGACAACGTTTACAATGAGCAGTTCTTC. As protein: CASSLRDNVYNEQFF.

This sequence joins TRBV7-9 and TRBJ2-7; weak D call: TRBD1 (5 bases). V was pared by 1 base and J by 5 bases, with 12 bases between. The CDR3 has 14 residues. Looked up from germline, CDR1 is SEHNR and CDR2 is FQNEAQ (reference sequence). The CDR3 DNA sequence: TGTGCCAGCAGCTTAGTTTTGGGGCTGGACGAGCAGTACTTC. Protein product: CASSLVLGLDEQYF.

The rearrangement links TRBV11-3 to TRBJ2-5; 8 bases agree with TRBD1. V lost 4 bases, J lost 2 bases, and 6 bases stayed unmatched. The CDR3 totals 15 residues. Germline V lookup: CDR1 SGHNT, CDR2 YENEEA. The CDR3 sequence is CASSSQGTGQETQYF. In DNA, the CDR3 is TGTGCCAGCAGCTCGCAGGGGACAGGACAAGAGACCCAGTACTTC.

A remark on this clone: The identical CDR3 is also encoded by other nucleotide sequences in the sample. V gene TRBV27 combines with J gene TRBJ2-7, with D unresolved. V was cut by 6 bases and J by 1 base, with 10 bases left in between. The CDR3 totals 13 residues. Per germline, CDR1 MNHEY and CDR2 SMNVEV (reference sequence). The CDR3, as DNA: TGTGCCAGCAGCCCGACGGTATCCTACGAGCAGTACTTC. Its translation is CASSPTVSYEQYF.

This clone is a singleton in its sample. The chain couples TRBV29-1 to TRBJ2-2; 7 bases map to TRBD2. V shed 4 bases and J 5 bases; nucleotides not matched to a gene: 10. Germline CDR1 SQVTM, CDR2 ANQGSEA. This CDR3 comprises 15 residues. The CDR3 region is CSVVVWQGGTGELFF. In DNA form, the CDR3 reads TGCAGCGTTGTCGTTTGGCAGGGAGGGACCGGGGAGCTGTTTTTT.

The V gene is TRBV7-6, the J gene TRBJ2-3; D possibly matches TRBD1 or TRBD2 (6 bases each). The germline gives CDR1 SGHVS, CDR2 FNYEAQ. Trimming shortened V by 4 bases and J by 4 bases, and 18 bases separated the two germline ends. CDR3 length equals 16 residues. CDR3: CASSSRDTPGPDTQYF. The CDR3, as DNA: TGTGCCAGCAGCTCGCGGGACACTCCGGGCCCAGATACGCAGTATTTT. Together with reference TRBV7-6 and TRBJ2-3, the CDR3 gives the full variable domain: GAGVSQSPRYKVTKRGQDVALRCDPISGHVSLYWYRQALGQGPEFLTYFNYEAQQDKSGLPNDRFSAERPEGSISTLTIQRTEQRDSAMYRCASSSRDTPGPDTQYFGPGTRLTVL.

The chain carries TRBV19 and TRBJ2-7; 10 positions agree with TRBD1. Losses at the gene ends were 5 bases for V and 4 bases for J; bases not matched to a gene: 5. Germline V gives CDR1 LNHDA, CDR2 SQIVND (reference sequence). The CDR3 length is 14 residues. The CDR3 nucleotides are TGTGCCAGTAGTGGGGGACAGGGGTCGTACGAGCAGTACTTC. Its protein is CASSGGQGSYEQYF.

V and J are TRBV7-6 and TRBJ1-3, with D unclear. Trimming pared 5 bases from V and 0 bases from J, leaving 11 bases between. In germline, CDR1 is SGHVS, CDR2 FNYEAQ. The CDR3 runs to 15 residues. The CDR3 protein is CASSQGRDSGNTIYF. In DNA, the CDR3 is TGTGCCAGCAGCCAAGGACGGGACTCTGGAAACACCATATATTTT.

In the case of this clone: This sample includes further DNA sequences coding for the same CDR3. The rearrangement joins TRBV27 to TRBJ2-7; 7 bases align to TRBD2. The J segment lost 0 bases and the V segment lost 2 bases, leaving 1 base of the junction unmatched. CDR3 length equals 14 residues. Germline V CDR1 and CDR2: MNHEY, SMNVEV (reference sequence). CDR3 nucleotide sequence: TGTGCCAGCAGTTTAAGCGGGGACTCCTACGAGCAGTACTTC. It encodes CASSLSGDSYEQYF.

With respect to this clone: At the DNA level, this CDR3 is encoded by other sequences in the same sample as well. The chain combines TRBV27 with TRBJ2-7; possibly TRBD1 or TRBD2 for D (7 bases each). Looked up from germline, CDR1 is MNHEY and CDR2 is SMNVEV (reference sequence). CDR3 size: 14 residues. Between the trimmed V and J ends, which lost 0 bases and 4 bases, there was a span of 10 bases. CDR3 bases: TGTGCCAGCAGTTTATCCCAGGGGGGGTACGAGCAGTACTTC. It specifies CASSLSQGGYEQYF.

The chain recombines TRBV4-3 with TRBJ2-3; 12 positions agree with TRBD2. The CDR3 runs 20 residues. Germline V CDR1 and CDR2: LGHNA, YSLEER. V gave up 4 bases and J gave up 6 bases; unmatched junction bases: 20. CDR3 coding DNA: TGCGCCAGCAGCCTCAGCTCGACTAGCGGGAGAGGGGGGGAGGCCGATACGCAGTATTTT. Translation gives CASSLSSTSGRGGEADTQYF.

This clone was counted once. The chain uses TRBV29-1 and TRBJ1-1; 12 nucleotides align to TRBD1. This CDR3 region has 16 residues. V gave up 7 bases and J gave up 5 bases; unmatched junction bases: 14. Germline V gene sequence: CDR1 SQVTM, CDR2 ANQGSEA. The CDR3, as DNA: TGCAGCGCCCTGGGGGGACAGGGGGCCGGCGGAACTGAAGCTTTCTTT. It encodes CSALGGQGAGGTEAFF.

Details on this clone: Other nucleotide sequences in the sample specify the same CDR3. The chain recombines TRBV11-2 with TRBJ2-7; tentatively, D is TRBD2 (5 bases). The CDR3 spans 12 residues. The germline CDR1 and CDR2 sequences are SGHAT and FQNNGV. Trimming left V 3 bases short and J 4 bases short, with 7 bases between. As DNA, the CDR3 is TGTGCCAGCAGCTTGGACTTGTACGAGCAGTACTTC. Protein: CASSLDLYEQYF.

Concerning this clone: The sample contains more than one DNA sequence encoding this CDR3. The chain couples TRBV27 to TRBJ1-1, with D unclear. Germline V lookup: CDR1 MNHEY, CDR2 SMNVEV (reference sequence). The CDR3 totals 11 residues. V was trimmed by 7 bases and J by 4 bases, leaving 7 bases between them. CDR3 sequence: CASTSGTEAFF. The CDR3, as DNA: TGTGCCAGCACGTCTGGCACTGAAGCTTTCTTT.

This chain joins TRBV5-6 and TRBJ2-7; maybe TRBD2 (5 bases). Germline loops: CDR1 SGHDT, CDR2 YYEEEE. The CDR3 sequence is 13 residues long. Trimming removed 2 bases from V and 5 bases from J, with 11 bases in between. The CDR3 DNA follows: TGTGCCAGCAGCTTCAAGCGGACCCACGAGCAGTACTTC. It specifies CASSFKRTHEQYF.